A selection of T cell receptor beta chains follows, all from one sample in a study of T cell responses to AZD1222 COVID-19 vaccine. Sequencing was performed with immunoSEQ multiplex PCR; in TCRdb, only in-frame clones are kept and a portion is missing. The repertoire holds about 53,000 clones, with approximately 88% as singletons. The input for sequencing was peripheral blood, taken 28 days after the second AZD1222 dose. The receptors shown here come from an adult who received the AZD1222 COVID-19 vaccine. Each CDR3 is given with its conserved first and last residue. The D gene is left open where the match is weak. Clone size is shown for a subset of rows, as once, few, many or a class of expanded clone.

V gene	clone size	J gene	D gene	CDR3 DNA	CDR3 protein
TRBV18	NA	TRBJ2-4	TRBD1	TGTGCCAGCTCACCATCACAGGGGATCATTCAGTACTTC	CASSPSQGIIQYF
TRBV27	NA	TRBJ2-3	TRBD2	TGTGCCAGCAGTTTATCTATCCTAGCGGGGGCAAATACGCAGTATTTT	CASSLSILAGANTQYF
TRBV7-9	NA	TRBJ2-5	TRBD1	TGTGCCAGCACCGATGGGGACAGGGGGCGTTCGGCGCAAGAGACCCAGTACTTC	CASTDGDRGRSAQETQYF
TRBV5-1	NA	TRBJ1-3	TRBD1	TGCGCCAGCAGCTTGGCTCCGGGACAGGGGCACTCTGGAAACACCATATATTTT	CASSLAPGQGHSGNTIYF
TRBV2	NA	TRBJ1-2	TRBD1	TGTGCCAGTCGACAGGGGTTCTATGGCTACACCTTC	CASRQGFYGYTF
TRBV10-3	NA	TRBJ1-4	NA	TGTGCCATCAGTGAGGACCCTTCAACTAATGAAAAACTGTTTTTT	CAISEDPSTNEKLFF
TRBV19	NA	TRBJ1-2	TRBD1	TGTGCCAGTAGTATAAAAGAGGGGGCGAGCTATGGCTACACCTTC	CASSIKEGASYGYTF
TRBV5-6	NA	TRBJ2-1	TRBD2	TGTGCCAGCAGCCCGCCCCTGGGGTCTAGCGGCTACAATGAGCAGTTCTTC	CASSPPLGSSGYNEQFF
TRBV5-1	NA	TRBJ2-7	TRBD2	TGCGCCAGCAGCTTGGGGGGGACTAGCGGTAACTACGAGCAGTACTTC	CASSLGGTSGNYEQYF
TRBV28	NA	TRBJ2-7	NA	TGTGCCAGCAGTTTATCCCACGAGCAGTACTTC	CASSLSHEQYF
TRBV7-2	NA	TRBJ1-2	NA	TGTGCCAGCAGCTTAGACAACAGAAAGAACTATGGCTACACCTTC	CASSLDNRKNYGYTF
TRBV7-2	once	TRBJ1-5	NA	TGTGCCAGCGGGGAAATCAGTTATAGCAATCAGCCCCAGCATTTT	CASGEISYSNQPQHF
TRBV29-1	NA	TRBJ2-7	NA	TGCAGCCACCCTAGAAGCCCAGACTACGAGCAGTACTTC	CSHPRSPDYEQYF
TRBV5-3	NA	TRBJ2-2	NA	TGTGCCAGAAGGACCCCGTCGAACACCGGGGAGCTGTTTTTT	CARRTPSNTGELFF
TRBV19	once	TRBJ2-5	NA	TGTGCCAGTAGTATCACGAGTGTTCCAGAGACCCAGTACTTC	CASSITSVPETQYF
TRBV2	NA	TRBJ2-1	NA	TGTGCCAGCAGTGAAAATCAAGGCGGTGAGCAGTTCTTC	CASSENQGGEQFF
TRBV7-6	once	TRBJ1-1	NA	TGTGCCAGCAGCTTAAACGAGGGGAGCACTGAAGCTTTCTTT	CASSLNEGSTEAFF
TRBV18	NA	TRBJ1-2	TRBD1	TGTGCCAGCTCACCTCCCGGGACAGCGGGTACTGGCTACACCTTC	CASSPPGTAGTGYTF
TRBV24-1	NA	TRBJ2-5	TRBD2	TGTGCCACCAGTGATCGCGCCGGGAGGATAGAGACCCAGTACTTC	CATSDRAGRIETQYF
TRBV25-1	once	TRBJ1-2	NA	TGTGCCAGCAGTGAACAGGGCCGCGGCTACACCTTC	CASSEQGRGYTF
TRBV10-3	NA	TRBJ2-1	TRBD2	TGTGCCATCAGCTTTCTAGCGGGAGCCGATAATGAGCAGTTCTTC	CAISFLAGADNEQFF
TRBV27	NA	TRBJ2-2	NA	TGTGCCAGCAGTTTATGGGCCCCCGGGGCCGGCGGGGAGCTGTTTTTT	CASSLWAPGAGGELFF
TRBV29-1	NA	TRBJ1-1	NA	TGCAGCGTCAAGGGGGGGAGCGCTGAAGCTTTCTTT	CSVKGGSAEAFF
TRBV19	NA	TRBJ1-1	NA	TGTGCCAGTAGCAGTGGGAAGAACACTGAAGCTTTCTTT	CASSSGKNTEAFF
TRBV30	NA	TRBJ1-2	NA	TGTGCCCTGAATGGCTACACCTTC	CALNGYTF
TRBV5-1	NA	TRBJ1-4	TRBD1	TGCGCCAGCAGCCCTTCCGGGACAGGGGCTAATGAAAAACTGTTTTTT	CASSPSGTGANEKLFF
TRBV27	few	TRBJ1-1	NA	TGTGCCAGCAGTTGGGGCGGGGGGGGTTGGACTGAAGCTTTCTTT	CASSWGGGGWTEAFF
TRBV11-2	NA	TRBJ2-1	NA	TGTGCCAGCAGCACCCTCTACGAGGGTGAGCAGTTCTTC	CASSTLYEGEQFF
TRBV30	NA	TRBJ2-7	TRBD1	TGTGCCGGTCGGTCCGACAGGGGGGAGTACGAGCAGTACTTC	CAGRSDRGEYEQYF
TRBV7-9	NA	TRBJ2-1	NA	TGTGCCAGCAGCTTAGTGACGGGGAACTACAATGAGCAGTTCTTC	CASSLVTGNYNEQFF
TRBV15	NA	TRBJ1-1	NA	TGTGCCACCAGCAGAGATGGAGGGATGAACACTGAAGCTTTCTTT	CATSRDGGMNTEAFF
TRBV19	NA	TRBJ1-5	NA	TGTGCCAGTAGTCCCCCGGGGCCCAATCAGCCCCAGCATTTT	CASSPPGPNQPQHF
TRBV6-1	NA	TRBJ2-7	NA	TGTGCCAGCAGTGAACGTTGGGGGAACGAGCAGTACTTC	CASSERWGNEQYF
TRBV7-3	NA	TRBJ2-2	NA	TGTGCCAGCAGCTTAAGTCGGACCGGGGAGCTGTTTTTT	CASSLSRTGELFF
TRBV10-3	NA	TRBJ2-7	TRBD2	TGTGCCATCAGTGTGTTAGGGACTAACTCCTACGAGCAGTACTTC	CAISVLGTNSYEQYF
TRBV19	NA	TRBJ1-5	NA	TGTGCCAGTACCGGGGGGGGGAATCAGCCCCAGCATTTT	CASTGGGNQPQHF
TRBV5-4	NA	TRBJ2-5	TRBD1	TGTGCCAGCAGCTCAGGACAGGGTGAGACCCAGTACTTC	CASSSGQGETQYF
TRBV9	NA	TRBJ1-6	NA	TGTGCCAGCAGCGTAGGATCCCAGGGGTTGGGATATAATTCACCCCTCCACTTT	CASSVGSQGLGYNSPLHF
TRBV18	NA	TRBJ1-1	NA	TGTGCCAGCTCACCAGCGGCGAACACTGAAGCTTTCTTT	CASSPAANTEAFF
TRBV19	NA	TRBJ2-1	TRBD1	TGTGCCAGTAGTTCAACAGGGGATGAGCAGTTCTTC	CASSSTGDEQFF
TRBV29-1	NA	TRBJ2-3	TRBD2	TGCAGCGTTGGCGGGAGTACAGATACGCAGTATTTT	CSVGGSTDTQYF
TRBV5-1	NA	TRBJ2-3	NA	TGCGCCAGCAGCTTGGGAAGCGGCACAGATACGCAGTATTTT	CASSLGSGTDTQYF
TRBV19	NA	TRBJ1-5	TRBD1	TGTGCCACCTCGGACAGGGCCGGTTATCAGCCCCAGCATTTT	CATSDRAGYQPQHF
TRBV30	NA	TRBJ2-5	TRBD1	TGTGCCTGGAGTTACAGGGGGCCGGAGACCCAGTACTTC	CAWSYRGPETQYF
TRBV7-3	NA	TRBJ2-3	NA	TGTGCCAGCAGCTTAACAGATACGCAGTATTTT	CASSLTDTQYF
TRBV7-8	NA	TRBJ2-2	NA	TGTGCCAGCACCCCGACCGGGGAGCTGTTTTTT	CASTPTGELFF
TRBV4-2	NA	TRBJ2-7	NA	TGTGCCAGCAGCCAAGAAATCCGGGCCACGTCCTACGAGCAGTACTTC	CASSQEIRATSYEQYF
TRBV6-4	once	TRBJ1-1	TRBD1	TGTGCCAGCAGTGACTCGAGGCTCGCGACAGGGGAAGCTTTCTTT	CASSDSRLATGEAFF
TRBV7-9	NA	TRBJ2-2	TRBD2	TGTGCCAGCCTTCGGGCGGGAGGAGCCGGGGAGCTGTTTTTT	CASLRAGGAGELFF
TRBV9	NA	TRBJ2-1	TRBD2	TGTGCCAGCAGCTCTAGCGGGCAAAGCTCCTACAATGAGCAGTTCTTC	CASSSSGQSSYNEQFF
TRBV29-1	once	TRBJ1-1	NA	TGCAGCGCCGGCCGGGACGGGGGAGATGACACTGAAGCTTTCTTT	CSAGRDGGDDTEAFF
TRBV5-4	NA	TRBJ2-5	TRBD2	TGTGCCAGCAGCTTGGCCGGACTAGCGGGAGGAGAGACCCAGTACTTC	CASSLAGLAGGETQYF